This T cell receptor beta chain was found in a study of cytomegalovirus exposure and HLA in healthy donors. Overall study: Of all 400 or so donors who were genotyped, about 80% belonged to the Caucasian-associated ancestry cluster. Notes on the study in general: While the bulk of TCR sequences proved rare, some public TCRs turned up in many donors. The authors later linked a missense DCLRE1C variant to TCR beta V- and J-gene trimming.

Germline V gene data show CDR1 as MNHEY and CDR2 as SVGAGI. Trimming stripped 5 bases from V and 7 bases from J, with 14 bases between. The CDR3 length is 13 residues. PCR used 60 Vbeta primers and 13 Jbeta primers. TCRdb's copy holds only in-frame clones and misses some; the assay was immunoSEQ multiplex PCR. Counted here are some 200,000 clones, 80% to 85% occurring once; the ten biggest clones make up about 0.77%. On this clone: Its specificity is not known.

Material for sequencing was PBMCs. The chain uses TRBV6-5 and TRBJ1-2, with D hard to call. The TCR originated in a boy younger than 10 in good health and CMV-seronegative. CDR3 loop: CASSLSPGVGYTF. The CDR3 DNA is TGTGCCAGCAGTCTCTCCCCCGGGGTTGGCTACACCTTC.